This T cell receptor beta chain was found in a study of siplizumab effects on memory and regulatory T cells. Study-wide points: Sequences below about 10^-5 frequency were poorly captured. As a result, only a minor fraction of alloreactive clones mapped to unstimulated subsets. Major contributors to the alloresponse seemed to be naive T cells, which also appeared more diverse than memory cells.

V was trimmed by 4 bases and J by 0 bases, leaving 13 bases between them. The germline CDR1 and CDR2 sequences are SGHRS and YFSETQ. The CDR3 runs 15 residues. Around 10^5 TCR templates underwent assay in each sample. The method was immunoSEQ multiplex PCR; TCRdb's version includes in-frame clones alone and lacks a portion of them. Here the sample spans some 70,000 clones, over 75% being singletons. Turning to this clone: The antigen is unknown.

This receptor was taken from a human donor in good health. J is TRBJ1-1 and V is TRBV5-1; D is unclear. The sample taken for sequencing was Tregs sorted from blood. The CDR3 here is CASSPTQRLNTEAFF. In nucleotides, the CDR3 is TGCGCCAGCAGCCCTACCCAGCGATTGAACACTGAAGCTTTCTTT.